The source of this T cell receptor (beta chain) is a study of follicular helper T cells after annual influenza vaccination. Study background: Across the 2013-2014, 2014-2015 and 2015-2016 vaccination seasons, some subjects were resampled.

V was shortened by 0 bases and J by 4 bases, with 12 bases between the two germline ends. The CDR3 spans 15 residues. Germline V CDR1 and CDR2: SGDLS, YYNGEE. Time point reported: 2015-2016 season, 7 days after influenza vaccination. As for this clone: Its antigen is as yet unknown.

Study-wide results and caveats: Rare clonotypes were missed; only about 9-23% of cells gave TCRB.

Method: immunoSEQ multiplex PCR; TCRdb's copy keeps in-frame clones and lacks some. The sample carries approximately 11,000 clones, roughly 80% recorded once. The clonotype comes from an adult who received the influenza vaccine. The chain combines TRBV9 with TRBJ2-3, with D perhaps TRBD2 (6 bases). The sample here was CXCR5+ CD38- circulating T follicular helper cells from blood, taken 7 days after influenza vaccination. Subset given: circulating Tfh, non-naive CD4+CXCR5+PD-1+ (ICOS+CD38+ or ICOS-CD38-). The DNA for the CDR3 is TGTGCCAGCAGCGTAGCGGGGGAGATCGCAGATACGCAGTATTTT. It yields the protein CASSVAGEIADTQYF.